This T cell receptor beta chain came from a study of blood T cell repertoires in COVID-19. Background on the study: The United States, Italy and Spain supplied acute and convalescent COVID-19 samples. From T cells, B-cell-depleted T cells, or PBMCs came the material, which was cDNA or gDNA.

The assay was immunoSEQ multiplex PCR, and TCRdb's table has in-frame clones only and misses some. The data hold some 370,000 clones, with more than 75% observed a single time. Trimming removed 2 bases at V and 5 bases at J, with 4 bases between. Germline V gene data show CDR1 as SGHDT and CDR2 as YYEEEE. This CDR3 has 12 residues. The chain is built from TRBV5-6 and TRBJ2-2, with D hard to call. The clonotype originates from a woman younger than 45 with COVID-19, enrolled during active disease. Sequenced material: peripheral blood. The CDR3 loop is CASSLITGELFF. DNA for the CDR3: TGTGCCAGCAGCTTAATAACCGGGGAGCTGTTTTTT.